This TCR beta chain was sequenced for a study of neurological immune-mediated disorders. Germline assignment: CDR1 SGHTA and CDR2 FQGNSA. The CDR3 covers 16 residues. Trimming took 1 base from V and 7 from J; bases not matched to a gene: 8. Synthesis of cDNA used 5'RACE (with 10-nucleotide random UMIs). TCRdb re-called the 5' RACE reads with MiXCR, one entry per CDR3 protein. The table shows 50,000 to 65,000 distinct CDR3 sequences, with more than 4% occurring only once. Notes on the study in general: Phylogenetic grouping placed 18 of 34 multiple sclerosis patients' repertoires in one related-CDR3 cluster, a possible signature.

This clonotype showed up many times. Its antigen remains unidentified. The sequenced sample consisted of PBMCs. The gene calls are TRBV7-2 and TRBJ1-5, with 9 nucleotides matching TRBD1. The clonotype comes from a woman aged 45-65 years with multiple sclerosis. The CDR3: CASSLEAGQGWQPQHF. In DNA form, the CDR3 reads TGTGCCAGCAGCTTAGAAGCGGGACAGGGTTGGCAGCCCCAGCATTTT.